This T cell receptor (beta chain) originates from a study of T and B cells in COVID-19 patients. Study overall: The recovered cohort's median age was roughly 34 years, versus around 70 years in active infection.

By proportion, this clonotype is medium-sized. In germline, CDR1 is MNHEY, CDR2 SVGEGT. The CDR3 is 16 amino acids. The junction had 3 bases not matched to a gene; V was cut back by 0 bases and J by 1 base. Each TRB amplification used roughly 230-550 ng of genomic DNA from blood. BIOMED2 TRB-A/B primer pools were used in multiplex TRB PCR. MiXCR was run by TCRdb on the multiplex PCR reads, yielding one entry per CDR3 protein. Of around 8,000 distinct CDR3 sequences in the sample, roughly 25% were seen once. The specimen was blood. The chain is built from TRBV6-2 or TRBV6-3 and TRBJ2-1, with TRBD1 identical over 7 bases. The clonotype originates from a human donor with active COVID-19. CDR3 sequence reads: CASSYSRDRSYNEQFF. The DNA for the CDR3 is TGTGCCAGCAGTTACTCCCGGGACAGATCCTACAATGAGCAGTTCTTC.